The text below deals with one T cell receptor (beta chain). Its antigen specificity is not known. No per-base quality is available; no much larger clone lies one base away. For the CD8 naive samples, CD45RO-negative cells were positively selected for CCR7, yielding a CD45RA+CCR7+ population from which TemRA cells were excluded. Donors were healthy HIV-negative adults with no recently reported acute infections or vaccinations. Only Caucasian adults living in Nashville, Tennessee, USA were represented among the donors. Blood was obtained by leukapheresis, after which PBMCs were separated by Ficoll-Histopaque density gradient centrifugation and cryopreserved in liquid nitrogen vapor phase. Purity and quantity of every magnetically sorted T cell population were checked by analytical flow cytometry. Genomic DNA was isolated from every sorted fraction and measured by UV absorbance on a Nanodrop 2000c. Trimming at the junction amounts to 3 bases on V and 1 base on J, and the germline ends lie 5 bases apart. From a lookup of the germline V gene (reference sequence), CDR1 and CDR2 are PRHDT and FYEKMQ. CDR3 length: 13 amino acids, cysteine to phenylalanine. Of all the DNA, just the CDR3 is kept, 39 bases in frame from base 1.

TCR CDR3 regions were amplified from genomic DNA by multiplex PCR using the deep immunoSEQ assay. For each cell subset, the extracted genomic DNA was distributed evenly across all wells of several immunoSEQ 96-well plates, and each plate served as one replicate. For sorted subsets, around 200 ng genomic DNA, equal to tens of thousands of T cell genomes, was loaded into each replicate PCR. Purified libraries were quantified with a Qubit 3.0 fluorometer, sized on a Bioanalyzer 2100, and re-quantified with the KAPA Library Quantification kit. Every immunoSEQ 96-well plate was sequenced on a separate single-read 150-cycle Illumina NextSeq 550 flow cell. From the authors' description of their analysis: Because the immunoSEQ output included only junctional sequences and no quality scores, the filtering could not be the same as the filtering used for full-length reads. To assign V/J genes and CDR3, sequences were annotated using PyIR, a Python wrapper for IgBLAST v1.9, with IMGT germline references. Reads with weak V/J assignments (E-value above 1e-6), missing CDR3, stop codons, out-of-frame junctions, or ambiguous translated residues were removed. V3J clonotypes were defined as sequences sharing an identical inferred V gene, J gene, and CDR3 amino acid sequence. To compute the percentage overlap between repertoires, the number of shared unique clonotypes was divided by the size of the smaller repertoire. Three approaches were used to assess repertoire richness: RTK rarefaction, the Chao1 estimator, and Recon v2.1 estimates of unobserved clonotypes. Generation probabilities were computed with OLGA for all TCRbeta clonotypes obtained by the gDNA method from a few donors. TCRdb carries this immuneACCESS record with in-frame sequences only. Its versions omit some clonotypes, under half of them owing to an unresolved V gene in the studies checked, with the rest unexplained. That table is the source of V, J and clone size, and D and trimming were worked out from the DNA. The sample contains millions of clones, approximately 94% of them found a single time. The ten largest clonotypes hold around 1.7% of the sample.

This entry is derived from a study of shared clonotypes between healthy human individuals (dated by TCRdb to 2018 to 2021). About the study as a whole: Two women and three men aged 18 to 49 years were included in the cohort. For each donor, CD4 naive and CD4 memory were each given three plates, CD8 naive was given two plates, and CD8 memory was given one plate. To estimate repertoire size and how much clonotypes are shared between individuals, the study performed deep sequencing of blood TCR repertoires from a handful of healthy adults. To increase sequencing depth and limit assay-specific biases, different laboratories used diverse techniques to prepare libraries and sequence TCR repertoires. Leukapheresis yielded between about 0.85 and 10 billion PBMCs per donor.

What the work shows at the level of the full study, not this receptor alone: Based on pairwise subsampling, the degree of clonotype sharing among donors was expected to be affected by sequencing depth. Even with the large sequencing depth, rarefaction of the sorted-subset datasets indicated that sequencing was incomplete. Sampling was restricted to blood, and TCR repertoires in tissues likely differ from the TCR repertoires found in blood. Higher generation probabilities were observed for clonotypes shared by all four sorted-subset donors than for non-shared clonotypes. Around 5.4% of naive CD4, around 3.5% of naive CD8, about 2.1% of memory CD4, and approximately 0.4% of memory CD8 clonotypes were shared across a few donors. The genetic and exposure-history diversity represented was limited by the small number of donors. Larger estimated clonotype richness was generally found for naive subsets than for memory subsets.

Input material: naive CD8+ T cells from PBMCs. The intended sense of this specimen's cell subset or site label: CD45RA+CCR7+. The sequence joins TRBV13 to TRBJ2-3; too little of a D gene remains to name it. This sequence originates from a man in his late teens or twenties in good health. Some clones in this sample may be carry-over from other donors' samples. Read as DNA, the sequence is TGTGCCAGCAGCTTCGATGGCACAGATACGCAGTATTTT. Protein translation: CASSFDGTDTQYF.